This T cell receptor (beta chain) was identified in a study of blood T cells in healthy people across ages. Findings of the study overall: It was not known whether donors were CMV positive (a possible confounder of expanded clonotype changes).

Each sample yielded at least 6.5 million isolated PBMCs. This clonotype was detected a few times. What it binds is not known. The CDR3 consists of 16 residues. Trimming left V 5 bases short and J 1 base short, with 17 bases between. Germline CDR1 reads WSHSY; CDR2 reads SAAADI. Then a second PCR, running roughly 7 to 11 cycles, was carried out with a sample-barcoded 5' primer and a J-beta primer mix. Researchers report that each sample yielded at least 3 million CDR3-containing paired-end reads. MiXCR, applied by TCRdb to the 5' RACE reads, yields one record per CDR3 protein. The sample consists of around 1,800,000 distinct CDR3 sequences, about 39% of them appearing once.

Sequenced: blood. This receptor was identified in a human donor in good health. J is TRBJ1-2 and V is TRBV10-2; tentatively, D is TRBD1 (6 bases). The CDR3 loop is CASSSGTQLFNYGYTF. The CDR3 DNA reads TGCGCCAGCAGTTCCGGGACACAACTATTTAACTATGGCTACACCTTC.